Each of the 7 T cell receptor beta chains below was sequenced from the same sample in a study of shared clonotypes between healthy human individuals. Profiling relied on immunoSEQ multiplex PCR, and the TCRdb table lists in-frame clones only, not all of them. Of about 1.4 million clones listed, over 95% are singletons. The specimen was naive CD4+ T cells sorted from blood. Subset here: CD45RA+ positively selected. These receptors originate from a man under 40 in good health.

The chain uses TRBV4-3 and TRBJ2-7; TRBD2 might be the D (6 bases). This CDR3 comprises 15 residues. Germline V gene lookup returns CDR1 LGHNA and CDR2 YSLEER. V lost 1 base to trimming and J lost 4 bases, with 14 bases between them. The CDR3 sequence is CASSQARELWYEQYF. CDR3 coding DNA: TGCGCCAGCAGCCAAGCCCGGGAGCTGTGGTACGAGCAGTACTTC.

The chain is built from TRBV5-1 and TRBJ2-3; D tentatively reads TRBD1 or TRBD2 (6 bases each). Between the trimmed V and J ends, which lost 4 bases and 2 bases, there was a span of 17 bases. Germline V gene lookup returns CDR1 SGHRS and CDR2 YFSETQ. This CDR3 is 16 amino acids long. The CDR3 protein is CASSLEGEKNTDTQYF. In nucleotides, the CDR3 is TGCGCCAGCAGCCTGGAGGGGGAGAAGAACACAGATACGCAGTATTTT.

This clone was observed a single time. The chain uses TRBV6-5 and TRBJ2-7; 8 positions match TRBD1. CDR3 length: 15 amino acids. The junction had 8 bases not matched to a gene; V was cut back by 2 bases and J by 5 bases. Germline assignment: CDR1 MNHEY and CDR2 SVGAGI. CDR3 residues: CASSYARTGSHEQYF. CDR3 DNA sequence: TGTGCCAGCAGTTACGCCAGGACAGGGTCCCACGAGCAGTACTTC.

The chain is built from TRBV5-5 and TRBJ2-6; 10 bases match TRBD1. Germline V gene data show CDR1 as SGHKS and CDR2 as YYEKEE (reference sequence). This CDR3 comprises 16 residues. V dropped 5 bases and J dropped 2; count of bases not matched to a gene: 4. The CDR3 DNA is TGTGCCAGCAGAGGGACAGGGGTAGCTGGGGCCAACGTCCTGACTTTC. Its protein product is CASRGTGVAGANVLTF.

This chain joins TRBV19 and TRBJ2-7, with 9 bases lining up with TRBD1. V was clipped by 5 bases and J by 6 bases; unmatched bases: 8. The V gene's germline CDR1 is LNHDA and CDR2 SQIVND (reference sequence). CDR3 length: 14 residues. CDR3 sequence reads: CASSPPGQGPEQYF. The CDR3 DNA follows: TGTGCCAGTAGTCCGCCGGGACAGGGACCCGAGCAGTACTTC. The complete variable domain, with remaining parts taken from reference TRBV19 and TRBJ2-7, reads DGGITQSPKYLFRKEGQNVTLSCEQNLNHDAMYWYRQDPGQGLRLIYYSQIVNDFQKGDIAEGYSVSREKKESFPLTVTSAQKNPTAFYLCASSPPGQGPEQYFGPGTRLTVT.

This clone was recorded once. Other DNA sequences in this specimen translate into the identical CDR3. This chain connects TRBV29-1 to TRBJ1-3, with no clear D. The CDR3 has 12 residues. V lost 4 bases, J lost 2 bases, and 6 bases lay in between. The germline gives CDR1 SQVTM, CDR2 ANQGSEA. The CDR3 reads CSVGTAGNTIYF. The DNA of the CDR3 is TGCAGCGTTGGGACTGCTGGAAACACCATATATTTT.

J is TRBJ2-1 and V is TRBV11-2; the D gene is possibly TRBD2 (5 bases). The CDR3 extends over 13 amino acids. Trimming shortened V by 0 bases and J by 9 bases, and 9 bases separated the two germline ends. Germline assignment: CDR1 SGHAT and CDR2 FQNNGV. CDR3 sequence reads: CASSLEVASEQFF. In nucleotides, the CDR3 is TGTGCCAGCAGCTTAGAGGTAGCGAGTGAGCAGTTCTTC.